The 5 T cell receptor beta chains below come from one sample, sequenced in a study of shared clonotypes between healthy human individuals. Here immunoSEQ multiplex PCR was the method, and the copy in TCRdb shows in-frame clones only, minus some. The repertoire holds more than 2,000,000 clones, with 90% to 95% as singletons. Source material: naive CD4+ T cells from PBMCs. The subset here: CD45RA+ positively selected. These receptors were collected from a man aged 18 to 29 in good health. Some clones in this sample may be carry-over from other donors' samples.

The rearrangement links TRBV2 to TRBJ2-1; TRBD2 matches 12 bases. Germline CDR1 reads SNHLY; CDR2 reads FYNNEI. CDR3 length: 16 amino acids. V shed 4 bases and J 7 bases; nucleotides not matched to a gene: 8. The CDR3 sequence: CASSGLAGGPENEQFF. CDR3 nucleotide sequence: TGTGCCAGCAGTGGGCTAGCGGGAGGGCCGGAGAATGAGCAGTTCTTC.

The CDR3 sequence: CASTTHFPRSTEAFF. CDR3 nucleotides: TGTGCCAGCACCACCCATTTCCCCAGGTCTACTGAAGCTTTCTTT. The J gene is TRBJ1-1, the V gene TRBV6-5; no firm D call. Germline V gene sequence: CDR1 MNHEY, CDR2 SVGAGI. This CDR3 region has 15 residues. The V and J ends lost 7 bases and 5 bases respectively, with 20 bases between them.

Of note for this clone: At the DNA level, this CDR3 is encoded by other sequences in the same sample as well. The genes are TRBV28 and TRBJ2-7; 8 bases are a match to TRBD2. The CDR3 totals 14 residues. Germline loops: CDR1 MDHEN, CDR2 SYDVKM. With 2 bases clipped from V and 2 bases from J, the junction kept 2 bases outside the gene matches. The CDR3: CASSLAGGPYEQYF. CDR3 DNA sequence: TGTGCCAGCAGTTTAGCGGGGGGCCCCTACGAGCAGTACTTC. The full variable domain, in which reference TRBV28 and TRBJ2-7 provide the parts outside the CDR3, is DVKVTQSSRYLVKRTGEKVFLECVQDMDHENMFWYRQDPGLGLRLIYFSYDVKMKEKGDIPEGYSVSREKKERFSLILESASTNQTSMYLCASSLAGGPYEQYFGPGTRLTVT.

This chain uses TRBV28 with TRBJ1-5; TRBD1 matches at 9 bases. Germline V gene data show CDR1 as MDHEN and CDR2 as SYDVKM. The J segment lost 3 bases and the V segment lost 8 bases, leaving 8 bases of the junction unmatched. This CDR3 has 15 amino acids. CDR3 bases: TGTGCCAGCCGCTCGGGACAGGGAAACAATCAGCCCCAGCATTTT. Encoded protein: CASRSGQGNNQPQHF.

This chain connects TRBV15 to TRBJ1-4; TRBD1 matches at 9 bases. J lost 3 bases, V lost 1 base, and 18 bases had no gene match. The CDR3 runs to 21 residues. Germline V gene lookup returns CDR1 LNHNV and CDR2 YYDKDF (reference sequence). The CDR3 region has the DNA TGTGCCACCAGCAGAGGACCTGCCGGCAGGGGGACAGGGAGGCCTAATGAAAAACTGTTTTTT. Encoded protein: CATSRGPAGRGTGRPNEKLFF.